These 26 T cell receptor beta chains came from one sample sequenced in a study of T-cell memory formation after mild COVID-19. TCRdb reanalysed the 5' RACE reads using MiXCR and keeps one entry per CDR3 protein. The sample lists 470,000 or so distinct CDR3 sequences, roughly 18% occurring once. Material: PBMCs or a T cell subset sorted from them (not recorded which). Every receptor here comes from an adult woman who had mild COVID-19 (a few samples of this study predate the infection). Cell type and time point are not known.

Written as DNA, the CDR3 is TGTGCCAGCAGCTTAGGGACAGGGGGGAGGCGTCAGCCCCAGCATTTT. It encodes CASSLGTGGRRQPQHF. V gene TRBV7-2 combines with J gene TRBJ1-5; the match to TRBD1 covers 10 bases. Germline V gene data show CDR1 as SGHTA and CDR2 as FQGNSA. The V gene end was trimmed by 1 base and the J gene end by 6 bases; junction bases not matched to a gene: 6. This CDR3 is built from 16 residues.

This clonotype occurred a few times. The genes are TRBV6-5 and TRBJ1-1, with TRBD1 matching 11 bases. There are 14 residues in the CDR3. V trimming: 7 bases; J trimming: 6 bases; junction bases outside the gene matches: 7. The germline gives CDR1 MNHEY, CDR2 SVGAGI. CDR3 coding DNA: TGTGCCAGCAATCGAGGGACAGGGGGATCTGAAGCTTTCTTT. It is translated as CASNRGTGGSEAFF.

The chain employs TRBV18 and TRBJ2-7; D remains unclear. CDR3 length: 13 amino acids. The V end was cut by 6 bases, the J end by 1 base, with 10 bases between. CDR1 is KGHSH and CDR2 is LQKENI in the germline V gene. The CDR3 sequence: CASSTASSYEQYF. CDR3 DNA sequence: TGTGCCAGCTCTACGGCGAGTTCCTACGAGCAGTACTTC.

This chain joins TRBV11-2 and TRBJ2-1, with a weak D call TRBD1 (6 bases). Germline V gives CDR1 SGHAT, CDR2 FQNNGV. V was pared by 1 base and J by 4 bases, with 11 bases between. The CDR3 extends over 15 amino acids. Written as DNA, the CDR3 is TGTGCCAGCAGCTTAGCCAGGGGTGTGTACAATGAGCAGTTCTTC. Translated, it gives CASSLARGVYNEQFF.

This clonotype was counted between two and nine times. V is TRBV4-1 and J is TRBJ1-2; 8 bases match TRBD1. This CDR3 is built from 15 residues. Trimming removed 4 bases from V and 5 bases from J; junction bases left unmatched: 9. In germline, CDR1 is MGHRA, CDR2 YSYEKL. CDR3 residues: CASSPEAGGEYGYTF. In DNA form, the CDR3 reads TGCGCCAGCAGCCCCGAGGCAGGGGGCGAGTATGGCTACACCTTC.

The chain recombines TRBV20-1 with TRBJ1-4; 10 nucleotides line up with TRBD1. With V trimmed by 1 base and J by 6 bases, 5 bases remained unmatched. This CDR3 has 15 residues. Germline lookup yields CDR1 DFQATT and CDR2 SNEGSKA (reference sequence). The CDR3, as DNA: TGCAGTGCTAGAGTTCCGGGACAGGGGTATGAAAAACTGTTTTTT. Its translation: CSARVPGQGYEKLFF.

This clonotype has more than one count but fewer than ten. Here the CDR3 reads CASSESGTGAETQYF. The CDR3, as DNA: TGTGCCAGCAGTGAATCCGGGACAGGGGCAGAGACCCAGTACTTC. The chain is built from TRBV25-1 and TRBJ2-5, with TRBD1 identical over 10 bases. Germline V gene sequence: CDR1 MGHDK, CDR2 SYGVNS. The CDR3 consists of 15 residues. V lost 1 base and J lost 4; bases outside the gene matches: 3.

This clonotype was seen just once. The gene calls are TRBV5-5 and TRBJ2-7; D is perhaps TRBD2 (6 bases). The CDR3 consists of 15 residues. Germline CDR1 is SGHKS and CDR2 is YYEKEE (reference sequence). V lost 3 bases and J 4 bases, leaving 17 bases between the germline ends. The DNA for the CDR3 is TGTGCCAGCAGCTGGGGACGGAGGGGCCAATACGAGCAGTACTTC. As protein: CASSWGRRGQYEQYF. Variable domain in full (rest from reference TRBV5-5 and TRBJ2-7): DAGVTQSPTHLIKTRGQQVTLRCSPISGHKSVSWYQQVLGQGPQFIFQYYEKEERGRGNFPDRFSARQFPNYSSELNVNALLLGDSALYLCASSWGRRGQYEQYFGPGTRLTVT.

This clonotype was recorded a few times. The genes are TRBV30 and TRBJ2-7; no clear D gene. There are 12 residues in the CDR3. Trimming left V 0 bases short and J 3 bases short, with 6 bases between. Germline V gene sequence: CDR1 GTSNPN, CDR2 SVGIG (reference sequence). CDR3 protein: CAWSVGFYEQYF. The CDR3 nucleotides are TGTGCCTGGAGTGTAGGGTTCTACGAGCAGTACTTC.

The chain carries TRBV29-1 and TRBJ2-1, with D tentatively TRBD1 or TRBD2 (5 bases each). The CDR3 has 14 amino acids. Trimming pared 7 bases from V and 2 bases from J, leaving 15 bases between. Germline loops: CDR1 SQVTM, CDR2 ANQGSEA. DNA of the CDR3: TGCAGCGCCGCAGGGAGAGGCGCCTACAATGAGCAGTTCTTC. It encodes CSAAGRGAYNEQFF.

This clonotype was detected only a few times. This chain uses TRBV12-3 or TRBV12-4 with TRBJ1-2; D not certain. Trimming cost V 6 bases and J 7 bases, with 18 bases left between them. The CDR3 sequence is 14 residues long. CDR3: CASSRAGDLGGYTF. CDR3 DNA sequence: TGTGCCAGCAGCCGAGCGGGAGATTTAGGTGGCTACACCTTC.

There are a few counts of this clonotype. The junction and the germline gene differ at one end; a read error may be behind it. The rearrangement joins TRBV2 to TRBJ1-1; no clear D. The germline gives CDR1 SNHLY, CDR2 FYNNEI. The CDR3 sequence is 11 residues long. CDR3 amino acids: CQSRGPGEAFF. The CDR3 region has the DNA TGCCAGAGTAGAGGACCGGGGGAAGCTTTCTTT. Variable domain in full (rest from reference TRBV2 and TRBJ1-1): EPEVTQTPSHQVTQMGQEVILRCVPISNHLYFYWYRQILGQKVEFLVSFYNNEISEKSEIFDDQFSVERPDGSNFTLKIRSTKLEDSAMYFCQSRGPGEAFFGQGTRLTVV.

This clonotype appeared a few times. The chain carries TRBV24-1 and TRBJ2-6; D may be TRBD1 (6 bases). The CDR3 sequence is 16 residues long. Trimming took 3 bases from V and 2 from J, leaving 10 bases between them. CDR1 KGHDR and CDR2 SFDVKD come from the germline V gene. CDR3: CATSDPDSPGANVLTF. For the CDR3, the DNA is TGTGCCACCAGTGATCCGGACAGCCCTGGGGCCAACGTCCTGACTTTC.

This clonotype was seen more than once but under ten times. This chain uses TRBV7-9 with TRBJ2-3; no firm D call. Trimming removed 1 base at V and 2 bases at J, with 7 bases between. The germline V gene has CDR1 SEHNR and CDR2 FQNEAQ (reference sequence). The length of the CDR3 is 14 residues. The CDR3 sequence is CASSLEGLTDTQYF. DNA for the CDR3: TGTGCCAGCAGCTTAGAGGGCCTCACAGATACGCAGTATTTT.

This clonotype was detected only a few times. The chain is built from TRBV24-1 and TRBJ2-1, with 8 bases identical to TRBD1. V was pared by 4 bases and J by 8 bases, with 18 bases of the junction left unmatched. This CDR3 has 18 amino acids. Germline V CDR1 and CDR2: KGHDR, SFDVKD. The CDR3 spells CATSDTLTGALIMDEQFF. The CDR3 DNA follows: TGTGCCACCAGTGACACCTTGACAGGGGCTCTAATCATGGATGAGCAGTTCTTC.

This clonotype was detected only a few times. This sequence joins TRBV12-3 or TRBV12-4 and TRBJ2-7, with 7 bases aligning to TRBD1. V lost 6 bases to trimming and J lost 6 bases; unmatched junction nucleotides: 14. The CDR3 spans 15 residues. The CDR3 region is CASSLSLGDRAEQYF. CDR3 in DNA: TGTGCCAGCAGCCTTTCGTTAGGCGACAGGGCCGAGCAGTACTTC.

V gene TRBV4-3 combines with J gene TRBJ2-1, with D perhaps matching TRBD2 (5 bases). Germline V gene sequence: CDR1 LGHNA, CDR2 YSLEER. This CDR3 region has 15 residues. Trimming removed 1 base at V and 4 bases at J, with 11 bases between. The CDR3 region has the DNA TGCGCCAGCAGCCAAGTAGTACGGGGTTACAATGAGCAGTTCTTC. This encodes CASSQVVRGYNEQFF.

This clonotype occurred a few times. The J gene is TRBJ2-7, the V gene TRBV7-2; D uncertain. CDR1 SGHTA and CDR2 FQGNSA come from the germline V gene. V was shortened by 2 bases and J by 6 bases, with 14 bases between the two germline ends. CDR3 length: 14 amino acids. Written as DNA, the CDR3 is TGTGCCAGCAGCTTAAACCCCCGACTGTCCGAGCAGTACTTC. Residues: CASSLNPRLSEQYF.

This chain links TRBV24-1 with TRBJ2-5; no clear D. CDR1 is KGHDR, CDR2 SFDVKD, per germline. V was shortened by 2 bases and J by 2 bases, with 8 bases between the two germline ends. The CDR3 is made up of 14 amino acids. In DNA form, the CDR3 reads TGTGCCACCAGTGATTCATGGTTTCAAGAGACCCAGTACTTC. This translates into CATSDSWFQETQYF.

This clonotype was counted between two and nine times. This chain connects TRBV18 to TRBJ1-1, with 7 bases that match TRBD1. The CDR3 has 12 amino acids. V shed 8 bases, J shed 8 bases, and the junction held 8 bases outside the gene matches. CDR1 and CDR2 from the germline V gene are KGHSH and LQKENI. The CDR3 here is CASTNRDSEAFF. The DNA for the CDR3 is TGTGCCAGCACTAACCGGGACAGCGAAGCTTTCTTT.

This clonotype has only a few counts. The chain combines TRBV7-6 with TRBJ1-6, with no clear D. This CDR3 is 13 amino acids long. Trimming pared 3 bases from V and 7 bases from J, leaving 7 bases between. Germline CDR1 reads SGHVS; CDR2 reads FNYEAQ. CDR3 amino acids: CASSFALNSPLHF. In DNA form, the CDR3 reads TGTGCCAGCAGCTTCGCCCTGAATTCACCCCTCCACTTT.

This chain links TRBV18 with TRBJ1-1; 7 positions agree with TRBD1. With V trimmed by 3 bases and J by 6 bases, 7 bases remained unmatched. The germline V gene has CDR1 KGHSH and CDR2 LQKENI. This CDR3 spans 14 amino acids. In DNA, the CDR3 is TGTGCCAGCTCACCGACAGGGACTGGTTCTGAAGCTTTCTTT. It codes for CASSPTGTGSEAFF. The variable domain in full, completed from reference TRBV18 and TRBJ1-1, reads NAGVMQNPRHLVRRRGQEARLRCSPMKGHSHVYWYRQLPEEGLKFMVYLQKENIIDESGMPKERFSAEFPKEGPSILRIQQVVRGDSAAYFCASSPTGTGSEAFFGQGTRLTVV.

This clonotype has more than one count but fewer than ten. V and J are TRBV14 and TRBJ1-1; no reliable D call. The CDR3 consists of 14 residues. The germline CDR1 and CDR2 sequences are SGHDN and FVKESK. V lost 2 bases and J lost 4, with 11 bases in between. CDR3 in amino acids: CASSQSLGITEAFF. The CDR3 DNA reads TGTGCCAGCAGCCAATCACTCGGGATCACTGAAGCTTTCTTT.

This clonotype appeared a few times. The chain joins TRBV30 to TRBJ1-5; no clear D. Trimming removed 0 bases from V and 3 bases from J, with 6 bases in between. The length of the CDR3 is 13 residues. Germline CDR1 is GTSNPN and CDR2 is SVGIG (reference sequence). CDR3: CAWSVGLNQPQHF. The DNA for the CDR3 is TGTGCCTGGAGTGTTGGCCTCAATCAGCCCCAGCATTTT.

The chain combines TRBV13 with TRBJ2-5; maybe TRBD1 (6 bases). Germline V gene sequence: CDR1 PRHDT, CDR2 FYEKMQ (reference sequence). V gave up 2 bases and J gave up 6 bases, with 13 bases separating them. This CDR3 is built from 14 residues. CDR3 loop: CASSLQGGSKTQYF. Here the CDR3 DNA reads TGTGCCAGCAGCTTACAAGGGGGAAGTAAGACCCAGTACTTC. Complete variable domain (other parts from reference TRBV13 and TRBJ2-5): AAGVIQSPRHLIKEKRETATLKCYPIPRHDTVYWYQQGPGQDPQFLISFYEKMQSDKGSIPDRFSAQQFSDYHSELNMSSLELGDSALYFCASSLQGGSKTQYFGPGTRLLVL.

This clonotype was picked up a small number of times. The chain couples TRBV7-8 to TRBJ2-7; 8 bases are a match to TRBD1. Germline V gives CDR1 SGHVS, CDR2 FQNEAQ. The CDR3 is made up of 15 amino acids. V was pared by 5 bases and J by 2 bases, with 8 bases of the junction left unmatched. CDR3 protein: CASSVGGTGPYEQYF. DNA for the CDR3: TGTGCCAGCAGCGTTGGGGGGACAGGACCCTACGAGCAGTACTTC.